These T cell receptor beta chains were read from a single sample in a study of cytomegalovirus exposure and HLA in healthy donors. Method: immunoSEQ multiplex PCR; TCRdb's copy keeps in-frame clones and lacks some. This sample has 130,000 or so clones, with roughly 82% found just once. Sample: PBMCs. These receptors came from a man aged 18 to 30 in good health and CMV-seropositive. The CDR3 runs from the conserved cysteine through the conserved F or W. The D gene is left open where the match is weak. The listing skips clone size in some rows; elsewhere it reads once, few, many or a size class.

V gene	D gene	J gene	clone size	CDR3 protein	CDR3 DNA
TRBV5-1	TRBD1	TRBJ2-1	.	CASSLRDRGTNEQFF	TGCGCCAGCAGCCTCCGGGACAGGGGTACGAATGAGCAGTTCTTC
TRBV28	.	TRBJ2-5	.	CASSSVQETQYF	TGTGCCAGCAGTTCCGTCCAAGAGACCCAGTACTTC
TRBV28	.	TRBJ1-1	once	CASTGNTEAFF	TGTGCCAGCACGGGGAACACTGAAGCTTTCTTT
TRBV6-1	.	TRBJ2-6	once	CASSGTVSGANVLTF	TGTGCCAGCAGTGGGACAGTGTCTGGGGCCAACGTCCTGACTTTC
TRBV6-5	TRBD2	TRBJ2-1	once	CASSSPGRKNNEQFF	TGTGCCAGCAGCTCCCCCGGGAGGAAAAACAATGAGCAGTTCTTC
TRBV11-2	TRBD2	TRBJ2-7	.	CASSPGTSGTYEQYF	TGTGCCAGCAGCCCCGGGACTAGCGGGACCTACGAGCAGTACTTC
TRBV11-3	.	TRBJ2-3	.	CASSLGAPDTQYF	TGTGCCAGCAGCTTAGGGGCCCCAGATACGCAGTATTTT
TRBV29-1	.	TRBJ2-1	.	CSAGKGNEQFF	TGCAGCGCCGGGAAGGGCAATGAGCAGTTCTTC
TRBV19	TRBD1	TRBJ1-4	.	CASSMPGSNAFSGGEKLFF	TGTGCCAGTAGTATGCCCGGTTCCAACGCCTTCTCAGGGGGCGAAAAACTGTTTTTT
TRBV11-2	.	TRBJ1-1	.	CASSSLGQPNTEAFF	TGTGCCAGCAGCTCCCTCGGACAGCCGAACACTGAAGCTTTCTTT
TRBV28	TRBD1	TRBJ2-7	.	CASSWSGQGYEQYF	TGTGCCAGCAGTTGGTCGGGACAGGGGTACGAGCAGTACTTC
TRBV28	TRBD1	TRBJ1-5	.	CASRDRGKQPQHF	TGTGCCAGCCGGGACAGGGGCAAACAGCCCCAGCATTTT
TRBV28	.	TRBJ1-5	.	CASSLGGVIRDQPQHF	TGTGCCAGCAGTTTGGGGGGGGTTATACGGGATCAGCCCCAGCATTTT
TRBV6-1	TRBD1	TRBJ2-7	.	CASNTGTGTYEQYF	TGTGCCAGCAATACTGGGACAGGGACTTACGAGCAGTACTTC
TRBV13	.	TRBJ2-3	.	CASSLGAGTDYTDTQYF	TGTGCCAGCAGCTTAGGGGCCGGGACTGACTACACAGATACGCAGTATTTT
TRBV5-1	.	TRBJ2-1	few	CASSLGGEENEQFF	TGCGCCAGCAGCTTGGGGGGGGAGGAGAATGAGCAGTTCTTC
TRBV27	TRBD2	TRBJ2-1	.	CASTIRGLAGLGEQFF	TGTGCCAGCACCATAAGAGGACTAGCGGGTTTGGGTGAGCAGTTCTTC
TRBV2	TRBD1	TRBJ2-5	few	CASSRTGKETQYF	TGTGCCAGCAGCCGGACAGGGAAAGAGACCCAGTACTTC
TRBV28	TRBD1	TRBJ1-2	.	CASSSRTGPSVPGYTF	TGTGCCAGCAGTTCCCGGACAGGTCCGTCTGTTCCTGGCTACACCTTC
TRBV5-1	.	TRBJ2-5	once	CASSLSYQETQYF	TGCGCCAGCAGCTTAAGCTACCAAGAGACCCAGTACTTC
TRBV18	.	TRBJ1-1	.	CASSPVQGGTEAFF	TGTGCCAGCTCACCGGTACAGGGCGGGACTGAAGCTTTCTTT
TRBV6-1	.	TRBJ2-5	.	CASRDGRSQYF	TGTGCCAGCAGGGATGGGAGGTCCCAGTACTTC
TRBV7-2	TRBD1	TRBJ2-7	few	CASSFKTGIHEQYF	TGTGCCAGCAGCTTTAAGACAGGGATCCACGAGCAGTACTTC
TRBV11-2	.	TRBJ2-7	few	CASSLEFLNEQYF	TGTGCCAGCAGCCTCGAGTTTCTGAACGAGCAGTACTTC
TRBV28	TRBD1	TRBJ1-4	.	CASSLARGLANEKLFF	TGTGCCAGCAGTTTAGCCAGGGGGCTAGCTAATGAAAAACTGTTTTTT
TRBV19	TRBD2	TRBJ2-3	.	CASSPPGGTQYF	TGTGCCAGTAGTCCGCCGGGGGGTACGCAGTATTTT
TRBV13	TRBD2	TRBJ2-1	.	CASSPGTSGSDEQFF	TGTGCCAGCAGCCCCGGGACTAGCGGGAGCGATGAGCAGTTCTTC
TRBV5-1	TRBD1	TRBJ1-2	.	CASSSGQGNGGYTF	TGCGCCAGCAGCTCGGGACAGGGGAATGGTGGCTACACCTTC
TRBV5-6	.	TRBJ1-2	.	CASSRGGATDLFSRNTF	TGTGCCAGCAGTCGGGGGGGGGCCACGGACCTCTTTAGCCGCAACACCTTC
TRBV18	.	TRBJ2-3	.	CASSPLGLLTDTQYF	TGTGCCAGCTCACCACTGGGACTGCTCACAGATACGCAGTATTTT
TRBV5-1	.	TRBJ1-2	.	CASSLFGDSNYGYTF	TGCGCCAGCAGCTTGTTCGGGGATTCAAACTATGGCTACACCTTC
TRBV19	.	TRBJ1-1	.	CASSIDPGGNTEAFF	TGTGCCAGTAGTATAGACCCCGGGGGGAACACTGAAGCTTTCTTT
TRBV27	TRBD1	TRBJ1-1	.	CASSLSLRTGTNTEAFF	TGTGCCAGCAGCCTCTCCTTGCGGACAGGGACGAACACTGAAGCTTTCTTT
TRBV4-2	.	TRBJ1-1	few	CASSQDLRGDEAFF	TGTGCCAGCAGCCAAGATCTCAGGGGCGATGAAGCTTTCTTT
TRBV9	.	TRBJ1-1	.	CASSVVSVNTEAFF	TGTGCCAGCAGCGTAGTTAGTGTGAACACTGAAGCTTTCTTT
TRBV6-5	.	TRBJ1-1	.	CASSDRGTTEAFF	TGTGCCAGTTCCGACAGAGGAACGACTGAAGCTTTCTTT
TRBV13	TRBD1	TRBJ1-5	.	CASSTDRGRRVASSNQPQHF	TGTGCCAGCAGCACAGACAGGGGGCGAAGAGTCGCGTCCAGCAATCAGCCCCAGCATTTT
TRBV6-5	TRBD2	TRBJ2-1	.	CASSSGDYGEQFF	TGTGCCAGCAGTTCCGGGGACTATGGTGAGCAGTTCTTC
TRBV14	.	TRBJ2-3	.	CASSQERSSTDTQYF	TGTGCCAGCAGCCAAGAACGGTCCAGCACAGATACGCAGTATTTT